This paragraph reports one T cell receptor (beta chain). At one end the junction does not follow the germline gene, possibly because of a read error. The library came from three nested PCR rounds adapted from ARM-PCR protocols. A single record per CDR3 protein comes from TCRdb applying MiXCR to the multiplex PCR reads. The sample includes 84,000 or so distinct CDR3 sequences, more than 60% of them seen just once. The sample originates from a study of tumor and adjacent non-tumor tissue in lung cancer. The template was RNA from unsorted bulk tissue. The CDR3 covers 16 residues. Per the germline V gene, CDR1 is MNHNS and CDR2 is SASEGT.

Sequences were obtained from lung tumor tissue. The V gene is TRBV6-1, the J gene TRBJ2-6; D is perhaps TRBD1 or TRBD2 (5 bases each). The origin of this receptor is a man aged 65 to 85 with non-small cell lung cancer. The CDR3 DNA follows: TGTGCCAACAGTGCCGAGGACGGCTCTGGGGGCAACGTCCTGACTTTC. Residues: CANSAEDGSGGNVLTF.